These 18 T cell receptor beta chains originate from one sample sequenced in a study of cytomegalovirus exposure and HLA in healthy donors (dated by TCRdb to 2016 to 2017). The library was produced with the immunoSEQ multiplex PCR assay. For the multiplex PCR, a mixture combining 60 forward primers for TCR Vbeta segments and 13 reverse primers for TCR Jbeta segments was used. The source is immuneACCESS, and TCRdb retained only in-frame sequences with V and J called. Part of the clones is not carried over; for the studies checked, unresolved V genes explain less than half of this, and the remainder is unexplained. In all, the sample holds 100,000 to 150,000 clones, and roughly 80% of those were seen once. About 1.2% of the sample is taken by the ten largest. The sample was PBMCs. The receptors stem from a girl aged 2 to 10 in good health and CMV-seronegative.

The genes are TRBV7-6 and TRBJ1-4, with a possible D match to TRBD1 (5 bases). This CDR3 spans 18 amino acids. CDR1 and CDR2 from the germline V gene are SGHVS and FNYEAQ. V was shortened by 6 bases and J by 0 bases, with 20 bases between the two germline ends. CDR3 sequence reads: CASSYMGGAGATNEKLFF. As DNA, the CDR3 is TGTGCCAGCAGTTACATGGGGGGAGCGGGAGCAACTAATGAAAAACTGTTTTTT.

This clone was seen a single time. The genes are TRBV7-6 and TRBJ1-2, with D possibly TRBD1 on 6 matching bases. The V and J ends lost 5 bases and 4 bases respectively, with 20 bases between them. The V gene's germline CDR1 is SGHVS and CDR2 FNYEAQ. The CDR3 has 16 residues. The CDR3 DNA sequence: TGTGCCAGCAGCAATCAACAGGGAGTGTTATCCTATGGCTACACCTTC. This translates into CASSNQQGVLSYGYTF. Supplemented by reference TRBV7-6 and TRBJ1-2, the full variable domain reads GAGVSQSPRYKVTKRGQDVALRCDPISGHVSLYWYRQALGQGPEFLTYFNYEAQQDKSGLPNDRFSAERPEGSISTLTIQRTEQRDSAMYRCASSNQQGVLSYGYTFGSGTRLTVV.

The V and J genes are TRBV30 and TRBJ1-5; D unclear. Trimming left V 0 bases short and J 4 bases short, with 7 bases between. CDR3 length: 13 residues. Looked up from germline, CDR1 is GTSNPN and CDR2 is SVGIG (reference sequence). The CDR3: CAWSVALNQPQHF. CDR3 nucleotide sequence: TGTGCCTGGAGTGTAGCATTAAATCAGCCCCAGCATTTT.

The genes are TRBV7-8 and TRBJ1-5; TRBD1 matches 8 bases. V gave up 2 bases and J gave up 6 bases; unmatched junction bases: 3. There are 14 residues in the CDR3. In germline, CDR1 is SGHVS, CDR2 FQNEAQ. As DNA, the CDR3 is TGTGCCAGCAGCTTAAGAACAGGGGGTCAGCCCCAGCATTTT. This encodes CASSLRTGGQPQHF.

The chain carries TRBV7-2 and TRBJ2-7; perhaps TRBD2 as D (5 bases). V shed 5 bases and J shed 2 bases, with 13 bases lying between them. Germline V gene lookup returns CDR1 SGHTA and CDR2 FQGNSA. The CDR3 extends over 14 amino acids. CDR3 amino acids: CASSQTGRPYEQYF. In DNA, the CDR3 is TGTGCCAGCAGCCAGACGGGGAGACCCTACGAGCAGTACTTC.

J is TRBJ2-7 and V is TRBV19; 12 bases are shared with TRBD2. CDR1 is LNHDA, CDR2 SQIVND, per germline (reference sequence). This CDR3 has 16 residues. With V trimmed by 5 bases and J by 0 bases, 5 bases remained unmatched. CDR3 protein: CASSRLAGAVSYEQYF. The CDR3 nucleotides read TGTGCCAGTAGTCGACTAGCGGGAGCGGTCTCCTACGAGCAGTACTTC.

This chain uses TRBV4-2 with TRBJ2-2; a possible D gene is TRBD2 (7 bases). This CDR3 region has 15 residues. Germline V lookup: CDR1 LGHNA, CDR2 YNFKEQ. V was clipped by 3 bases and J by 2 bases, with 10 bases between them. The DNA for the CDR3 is TGTGCCAGCAGCCATGGCGGGGGCAACACCGGGGAGCTGTTTTTT. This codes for CASSHGGGNTGELFF.

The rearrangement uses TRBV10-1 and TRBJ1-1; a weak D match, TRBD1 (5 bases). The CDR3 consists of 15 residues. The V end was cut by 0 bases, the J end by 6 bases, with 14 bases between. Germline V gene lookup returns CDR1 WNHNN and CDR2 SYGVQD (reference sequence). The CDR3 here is CASSESWEWGAEAFF. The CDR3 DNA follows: TGCGCCAGCAGTGAGTCCTGGGAATGGGGCGCTGAAGCTTTCTTT.

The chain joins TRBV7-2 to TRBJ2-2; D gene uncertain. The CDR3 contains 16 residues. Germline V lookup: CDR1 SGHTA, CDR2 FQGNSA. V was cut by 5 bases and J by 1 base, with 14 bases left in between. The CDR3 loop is CASSPPRTGNTGELFF. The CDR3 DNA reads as TGTGCCAGCAGCCCACCCCGCACGGGGAACACCGGGGAGCTGTTTTTT.

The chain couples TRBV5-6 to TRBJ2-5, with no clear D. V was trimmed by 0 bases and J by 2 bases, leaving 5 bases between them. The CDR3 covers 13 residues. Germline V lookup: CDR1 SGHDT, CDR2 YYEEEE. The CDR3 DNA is TGTGCCAGCAGCTTGGGCAGGCAAGAGACCCAGTACTTC. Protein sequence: CASSLGRQETQYF.

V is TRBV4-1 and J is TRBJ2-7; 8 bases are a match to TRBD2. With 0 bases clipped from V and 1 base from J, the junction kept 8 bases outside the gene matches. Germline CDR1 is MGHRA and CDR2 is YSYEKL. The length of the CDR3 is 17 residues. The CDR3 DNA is TGCGCCAGCAGCCAAGAGGGGTTGCGGGAGGAATCCTACGAGCAGTACTTC. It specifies CASSQEGLREESYEQYF.

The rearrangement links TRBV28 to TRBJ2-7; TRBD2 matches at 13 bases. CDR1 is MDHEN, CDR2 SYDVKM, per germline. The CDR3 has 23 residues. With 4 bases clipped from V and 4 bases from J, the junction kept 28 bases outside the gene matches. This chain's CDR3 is CASSSHGTGSITSGRAFIYEQYF. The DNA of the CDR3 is TGTGCCAGCAGTTCCCACGGGACAGGGAGTATTACTAGCGGGAGGGCCTTCATTTACGAGCAGTACTTC.

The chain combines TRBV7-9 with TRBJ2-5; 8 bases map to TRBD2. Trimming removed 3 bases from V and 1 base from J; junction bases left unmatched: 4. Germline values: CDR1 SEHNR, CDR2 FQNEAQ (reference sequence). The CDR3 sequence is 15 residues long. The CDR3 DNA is TGTGCCAGCAGCTTTGCGGGGGGCCTCCAAGAGACCCAGTACTTC. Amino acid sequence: CASSFAGGLQETQYF. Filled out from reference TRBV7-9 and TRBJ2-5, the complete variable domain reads DTGVSQNPRHKITKRGQNVTFRCDPISEHNRLYWYRQTLGQGPEFLTYFQNEAQLEKSRLLSDRFSAERPKGSFSTLEIQRTEQGDSAMYLCASSFAGGLQETQYFGPGTRLLVL.

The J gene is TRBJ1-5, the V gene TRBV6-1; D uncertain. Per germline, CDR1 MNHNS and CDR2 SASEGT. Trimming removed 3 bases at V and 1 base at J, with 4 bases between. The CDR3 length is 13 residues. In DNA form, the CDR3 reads TGTGCCAGCAGTGAGGGCAGCAATCAGCCCCAGCATTTT. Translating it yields CASSEGSNQPQHF.

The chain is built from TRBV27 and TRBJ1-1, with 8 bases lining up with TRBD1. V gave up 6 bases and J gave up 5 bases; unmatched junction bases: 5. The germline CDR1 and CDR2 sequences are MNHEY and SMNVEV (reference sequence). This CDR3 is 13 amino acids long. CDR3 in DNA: TGTGCCAGCAGCCCCAGACAGGGGACTGAAGCTTTCTTT. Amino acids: CASSPRQGTEAFF.

This chain's CDR3 is CASSLVWGTGVLTSGANVLTF. CDR3 coding DNA: TGTGCCAGCAGCTTAGTTTGGGGGACAGGCGTCCTGACCTCTGGGGCCAACGTCCTGACTTTC. This sequence joins TRBV7-8 and TRBJ2-6, with 8 nucleotides matching TRBD1. The CDR3 is 21 residues long. After removal of 1 base from V and 0 bases from J, the junction contained 14 bases not matched to a gene. Germline V gene sequence: CDR1 SGHVS, CDR2 FQNEAQ.

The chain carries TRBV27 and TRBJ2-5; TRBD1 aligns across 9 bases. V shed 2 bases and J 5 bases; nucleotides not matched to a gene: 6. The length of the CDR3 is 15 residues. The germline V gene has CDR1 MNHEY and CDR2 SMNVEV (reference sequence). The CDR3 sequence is CASSLRDRVGETQYF. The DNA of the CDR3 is TGTGCCAGCAGTTTACGGGACAGGGTAGGGGAGACCCAGTACTTC.

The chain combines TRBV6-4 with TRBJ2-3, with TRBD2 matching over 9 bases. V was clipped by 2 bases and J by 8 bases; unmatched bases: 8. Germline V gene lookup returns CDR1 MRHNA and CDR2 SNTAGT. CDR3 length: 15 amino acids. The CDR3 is CASSDEAGGLGTQYF. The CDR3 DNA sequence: TGTGCCAGCAGTGACGAGGCGGGGGGGCTCGGTACGCAGTATTTT.